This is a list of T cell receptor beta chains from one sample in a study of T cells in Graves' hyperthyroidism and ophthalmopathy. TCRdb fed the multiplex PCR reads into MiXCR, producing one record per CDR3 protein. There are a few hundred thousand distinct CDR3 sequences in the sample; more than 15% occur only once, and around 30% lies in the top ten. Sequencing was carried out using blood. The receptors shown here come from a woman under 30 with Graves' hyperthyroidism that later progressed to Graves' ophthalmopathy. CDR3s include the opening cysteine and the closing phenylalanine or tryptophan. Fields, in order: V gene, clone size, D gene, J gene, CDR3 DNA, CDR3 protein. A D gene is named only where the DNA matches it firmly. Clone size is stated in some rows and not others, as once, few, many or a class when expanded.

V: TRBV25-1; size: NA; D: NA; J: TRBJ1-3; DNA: TGTGCCAGCGAAGAGGGTCCTGGAAACACCATATATTTT; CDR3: CASEEGPGNTIYF
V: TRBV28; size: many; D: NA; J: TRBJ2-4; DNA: TGTGCCAGCAGCCCGGACAGAGTAGCCAAAAACATTCAGTACTTC; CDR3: CASSPDRVAKNIQYF
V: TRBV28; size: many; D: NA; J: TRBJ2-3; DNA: TGTGCCAGCAGTTTATGGGTCAGCACAGATACGCAGTATTTT; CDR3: CASSLWVSTDTQYF
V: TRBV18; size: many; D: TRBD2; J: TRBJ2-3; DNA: TGTGCCAGCTCAAAGTCGGCGGGAGAGGCGGATACGCAGTATTTT; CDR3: CASSKSAGEADTQYF
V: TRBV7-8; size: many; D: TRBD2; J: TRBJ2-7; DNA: TGTGCCAGCAGCTTACGGGAGGGCATCGCCGAGCAGTACTTC; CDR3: CASSLREGIAEQYF
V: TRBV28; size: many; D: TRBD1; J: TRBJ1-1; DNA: TGTGCCAGCAGTCAAAGCGCAGGGGGCTTTGGCACTGAAGCTTTCTTT; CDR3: CASSQSAGGFGTEAFF
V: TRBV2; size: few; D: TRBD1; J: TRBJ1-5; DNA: TGTGCCAGCAGGCAACAGGGGAGAAATCAGCCCCAGCATTTT; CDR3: CASRQQGRNQPQHF
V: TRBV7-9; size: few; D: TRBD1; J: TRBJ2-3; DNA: TGTGCCAGCAGCTCCCGGGACAGCGGCACAGATACGCAGTATTTT; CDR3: CASSSRDSGTDTQYF
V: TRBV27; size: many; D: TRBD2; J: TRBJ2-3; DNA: TGTGCCAGCAGTGCGGGACTAGCGGCTAGCACAGATACGCAGTATTTT; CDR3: CASSAGLAASTDTQYF
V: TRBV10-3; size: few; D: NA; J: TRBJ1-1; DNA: TGTGCCACCGAGGGGGGCGGGGGTAACACTGAAGCTTTCTTT; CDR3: CATEGGGGNTEAFF
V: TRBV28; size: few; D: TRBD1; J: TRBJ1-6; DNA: TGTGCCAGCAGTACACGGGACAGGGAAAATTCACCCCTCCACTTT; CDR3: CASSTRDRENSPLHF
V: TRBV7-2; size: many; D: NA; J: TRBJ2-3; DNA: TGTGCCAGCAGCCCCACATGGGGCGAGCGGACTAGCACAGATACGCAGTATTTT; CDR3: CASSPTWGERTSTDTQYF
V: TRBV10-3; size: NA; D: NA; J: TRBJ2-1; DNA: TGTGCCATCAGTGAAGGGTACAATGAGCAGTTCTTC; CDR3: CAISEGYNEQFF
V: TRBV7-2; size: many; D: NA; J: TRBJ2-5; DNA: TGTGCCAGCAGCTCTTACCGGGACCCTGGTACCCAGTACTTC; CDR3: CASSSYRDPGTQYF
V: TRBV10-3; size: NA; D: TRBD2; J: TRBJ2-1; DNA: TGTGCCATCACCAAGACTAGCGGGAGCCCGCAGACCTACAATGAGCAGTTCTTC; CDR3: CAITKTSGSPQTYNEQFF